These T cell receptor beta chains were read from a single sample in a study of blood T cell repertoires in COVID-19. Clones were sequenced by immunoSEQ multiplex PCR, and TCRdb holds only the in-frame ones, with some missing. The table has more than 200,000 clones, around 87% seen once. Sequences were obtained from PBMCs or T cells enriched from blood (not recorded which). These receptors all come from a woman between 50 and 59 years old who had recovered from COVID-19. CDR3s include the opening cysteine and the closing phenylalanine or tryptophan. Each record gives: V gene, clone size, CDR3 protein. Clone sizes are given selectively: once, few, many, or a class where the clone is expanded.

TRBV24-1 | - | CATSEAPGDGYTF
TRBV6-2/TRBV6-3 | - | CASSFQGPSYNEQFF
TRBV5-1 | - | CASSPNPTGGGGETQYF
TRBV28 | - | CASTRTRGFSLHF
TRBV7-2 | - | CATKSLGLAGVNEQFF
TRBV7-2 | once | CASSFLGLDYEQYF
TRBV10-3 | - | CAYRDSNHEQYF
TRBV14 | once | CASSPPGLAGGEQYF
TRBV5-1 | - | CASSLAGRSDNEKLFF
TRBV28 | - | CASRLAGGVETQYF
TRBV7-9 | - | CASSSQEKLFF
TRBV4-3 | - | CASSQGQISYEQYF
TRBV7-9 | - | CASSLARGNEQFF
TRBV27 | - | CASRILAGASYEQYF
TRBV3-1/TRBV3-2 | once | CASRDRGRTNEQFF
TRBV18 | - | CASSLFPGQGSGANVLTF
TRBV4-2 | - | CASSQAGQGTNNEQFF
TRBV18 | - | CASSPPGQGTEAFF
TRBV27 | - | CASRPEQGFGNTIYF
TRBV7-2 | - | CASSHRDRNSPLHF
TRBV11-1 | - | CASSQGLQETQYF
TRBV2 | - | CASNRDSGAGAFF
TRBV7-9 | - | CASSLARTSGSEETQYF
TRBV18 | - | CSSSGSTVSGNTIYF
TRBV28 | - | CASSFSLADISETQYF
TRBV9 | - | CASSVAVQETQYF
TRBV5-8 | - | CASSKRLAGASDTQYF
TRBV13 | once | CASSAGTGGPQNTEAFF
TRBV2 | - | CASLLAGGTDTQYF
TRBV7-9 | - | CASSLVGLAASYEQYF
TRBV4-2 | - | CASSQEGRGRNNQPQHF
TRBV27 | - | CASSAYLKTDTSTDTQYF
TRBV4-1 | - | CASSRYSTYNEQFF
TRBV6-5 | - | CASSYRGFSYEQYF
TRBV18 | few | CASSPNVLAIYEQYF
TRBV7-9 | - | CASSWRGGVDEQYF
TRBV28 | - | CASSLYGGDYGYTF